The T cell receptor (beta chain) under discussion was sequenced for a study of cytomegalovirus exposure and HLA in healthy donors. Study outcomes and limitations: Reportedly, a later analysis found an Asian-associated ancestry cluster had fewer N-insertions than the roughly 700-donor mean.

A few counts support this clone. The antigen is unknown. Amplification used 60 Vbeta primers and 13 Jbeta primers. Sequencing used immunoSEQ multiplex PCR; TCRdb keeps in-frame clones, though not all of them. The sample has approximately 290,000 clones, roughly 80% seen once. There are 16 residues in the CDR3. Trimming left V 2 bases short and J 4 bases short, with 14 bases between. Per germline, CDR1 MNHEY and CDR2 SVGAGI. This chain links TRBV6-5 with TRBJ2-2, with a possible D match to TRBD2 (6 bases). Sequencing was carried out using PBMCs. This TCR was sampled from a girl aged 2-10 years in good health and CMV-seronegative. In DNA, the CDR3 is TGTGCCAGCAGTTACCGAACGGGGGTTCCCACCGGGGAGCTGTTTTTT. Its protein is CASSYRTGVPTGELFF.